Below are 17 T cell receptor beta chains sequenced from a single sample in a study of T-cell reconstitution after alpha-beta-depleted transplantation in children (dated by TCRdb to 2015 to 2016). Receptors were amplified or captured by PCR. The run used an Illumina HiSeq 2500. TCR library preparation used molecular barcoding, with unique molecular identifiers applied to normalize quantification of the TCRbeta repertoire. TCRdb trimmed the raw reads at Q25, called clones with MiXCR and kept productive beta chains. One record per CDR3 amino acid sequence lists the most common genes and DNA. Across this sample there are approximately 430,000 distinct CDR3 sequences, with around 15% seen only once. The biggest ten clones account for under 30% of the sample. Explained via the paper, the treatment or condition label denotes: allogeneic hematopoietic cell transplantation with graft depleted of TCRalphabeta T cells and CD19 B cells.

Material: PBMCs, mostly from graft donor cells, obtained 360 days after TCRalphabeta/CD19-depleted stem cell transplant. These receptors were taken from a boy under two years old who had a stem cell transplant for Wiskott-Aldrich syndrome, so the T cells may come from the graft donor.

This chain uses TRBV20-1 with TRBJ1-2; TRBD1 might be the D (5 bases). V lost 3 bases to trimming and J lost 7 bases, with 15 bases between them. CDR3 length: 13 residues. From germline, CDR1 is DFQATT and CDR2 SNEGSKA (reference sequence). The CDR3 here is CSARGGAVSGYTF. The CDR3 nucleotides read TGCAGTGCTAGGGGAGGGGCGGTGAGTGGCTACACCTTC.

This clonotype was seen more than once but under ten times. The rearrangement uses TRBV7-9 and TRBJ2-1; 7 nucleotides match TRBD2. The CDR3 length is 17 residues. V lost 1 base and J lost 0; bases outside the gene matches: 6. CDR1 is SEHNR, CDR2 FQNEAQ, per germline (reference sequence). This CDR3 reads CASSLGVAGFSYNEQFF. The CDR3 DNA reads TGTGCCAGCAGCTTAGGGGTAGCGGGTTTCTCCTACAATGAGCAGTTCTTC.

J is TRBJ2-3 and V is TRBV10-3; 8 nucleotides line up with TRBD2. CDR1 is ENHRY, CDR2 SYGVKD, per germline. Trimming cost V 6 bases and J 8 bases; bases outside gene matches: 4. The CDR3 runs to 12 residues. The CDR3, as DNA: TGTGCCATCAGGGCGGGAGGAGTTACGCAGTATTTT. Encoded protein: CAIRAGGVTQYF.

The rearrangement joins TRBV20-1 to TRBJ2-3; 9 bases align to TRBD2. This CDR3 is built from 13 residues. J gave up 2 bases and V 3 bases, and 0 bases lay outside the gene matches. Germline loops: CDR1 DFQATT, CDR2 SNEGSKA (reference sequence). The CDR3 reads CSARGLATDTQYF. In nucleotides, the CDR3 is TGCAGTGCTAGGGGACTAGCCACAGATACGCAGTATTTT.

V and J are TRBV12-3 or TRBV12-4 and TRBJ2-3; 9 bases are a match to TRBD2. The V and J ends lost 3 bases and 2 bases, in that order; junction bases with no gene match: 6. The CDR3 runs 16 residues. CDR3 nucleotides: TGTGCCAGCAGTTTGCGCGGGAGGGCCCTCACAGATACGCAGTATTTT. This encodes CASSLRGRALTDTQYF.

The V and J genes are TRBV20-1 and TRBJ2-1; weak D call: TRBD2 (7 bases). This CDR3 has 13 residues. Germline V gene data show CDR1 as DFQATT and CDR2 as SNEGSKA (reference sequence). Trimming took 5 bases from V and 15 from J, leaving 23 bases between them. Here the CDR3 reads CSAPPGGVGLTFF. CDR3 coding DNA: TGCAGTGCTCCCCCGGGGGGCGTGGGGTTAACGTTCTTC.

This clonotype was seen many times. V is TRBV29-1 and J is TRBJ2-4; D tentatively reads TRBD1 or TRBD2 (6 bases each). CDR3 size: 11 residues. Germline values: CDR1 SQVTM, CDR2 ANQGSEA. V shed 2 bases and J shed 8 bases, with 7 bases lying between them. DNA for the CDR3: TGCAGCGTTGAAAGGGGGGACATTCAGTACTTC. Its translation is CSVERGDIQYF.

CDR3 protein: CASSFSTGVDTQYF. In nucleotides, the CDR3 is TGCGCCAGCAGCTTCTCAACAGGGGTGGATACGCAGTATTTT. This chain uses TRBV5-1 with TRBJ2-3; TRBD1 matches 7 bases. There are 14 residues in the CDR3. Unmatched junction bases numbered 6, after V lost 2 bases and J lost 6 bases. CDR1 and CDR2 (germline): SGHRS, YFSETQ.

The chain carries TRBV12-3 or TRBV12-4 and TRBJ2-3, with unresolved D. Trimming left V 3 bases short and J 2 bases short, with 9 bases between. The CDR3 sequence is 14 residues long. The CDR3 sequence is CASSFAQVTDTQYF. CDR3 bases: TGTGCCAGCAGTTTCGCCCAGGTCACAGATACGCAGTATTTT.

Only a few counts were recorded for this clonotype. This sequence joins TRBV6-1 and TRBJ2-2; D is possibly TRBD2 (5 bases). This CDR3 is built from 14 residues. Germline V lookup: CDR1 MNHNS, CDR2 SASEGT. Trimming took off 7 bases at V and 3 bases at J, with 12 bases between the two ends. CDR3 nucleotide sequence: TGTGCCAGCACTCAACCCGGGGACACCGGGGAGCTGTTTTTT. It specifies CASTQPGDTGELFF.

The chain has TRBV12-3 or TRBV12-4 and TRBJ2-3; D ambiguous. The V end lost 6 bases, the J end lost 0 bases, and 13 bases lay between the germline ends. CDR3 length: 15 residues. The CDR3 here is CASSPRRLSTDTQYF. Here the CDR3 DNA reads TGTGCCAGCAGCCCCCGACGGTTGAGCACAGATACGCAGTATTTT.

In this sample, this clonotype turned up a few times. The CDR3 loop is CASTHRLAGGVASYNEQFF. CDR3 bases: TGTGCCAGCACCCACCGACTAGCGGGGGGGGTTGCCTCCTACAATGAGCAGTTCTTC. This chain uses TRBV2 with TRBJ2-1; 14 bases agree with TRBD2. V was pared by 7 bases and J by 0 bases, with 11 bases of the junction left unmatched. The CDR3 sequence is 19 residues long. Germline lookup yields CDR1 SNHLY and CDR2 FYNNEI.

In this sample, this clonotype turned up a few times. V is TRBV4-3 and J is TRBJ2-5; D remains ambiguous. This CDR3 spans 13 amino acids. In germline, CDR1 is LGHNA, CDR2 YSLEER. V lost 0 bases and J 5 bases, leaving 7 bases between the germline ends. The CDR3 nucleotides read TGCGCCAGCAGCCAAGATAGGTGGGAGACCCAGTACTTC. This translates into CASSQDRWETQYF.

V and J are TRBV12-3 or TRBV12-4 and TRBJ2-7; D gene unclear. Trimming shortened V by 5 bases and J by 7 bases, and 15 bases separated the two germline ends. The CDR3 has 13 amino acids. The CDR3 loop reads CASSPRPLLEQYF. CDR3 coding DNA: TGTGCCAGCAGTCCAAGACCCTTGCTAGAGCAGTACTTC.

The chain has TRBV18 and TRBJ2-7, with D unclear. CDR1 KGHSH and CDR2 LQKENI come from the germline V gene. The CDR3 runs to 16 residues. The ends were cut back, 1 base at V and 1 base at J, with 14 bases in the middle. The CDR3 region is CASSPRAGLPSYEQYF. The CDR3 region has the DNA TGTGCCAGCTCACCACGGGCCGGGCTTCCTTCCTACGAGCAGTACTTC.

This clonotype was detected only a few times. The chain employs TRBV27 and TRBJ1-1; TRBD1 agrees at 7 bases. Germline trimming cut 6 bases from V and 1 base from J; bases unmatched to any gene: 5. Germline CDR1 MNHEY, CDR2 SMNVEV (reference sequence). This CDR3 is 14 amino acids long. CDR3 residues: CASSPGTANTEAFF. CDR3 coding DNA: TGTGCCAGCAGCCCCGGGACAGCGAACACTGAAGCTTTCTTT.

This chain joins TRBV12-3 or TRBV12-4 and TRBJ2-5, with unresolved D. Trimming shortened V by 5 bases and J by 5 bases, and 12 bases separated the two germline ends. The CDR3 loop spans 13 amino acids. This chain's CDR3 is CASSLPPQETQYF. CDR3 DNA sequence: TGTGCCAGCAGTCTCCCACCGCAGGAGACCCAGTACTTC.